This is a list of T cell receptor beta chains from one sample in a study of blood T cells in healthy people across ages. Each CDR3 protein gets one entry after TCRdb re-called the 5' RACE reads with MiXCR. The sample carries about 930,000 distinct CDR3 sequences, approximately 32% recorded once. In addition, the sample was reused for a study of T cells of mothers and their children.

Sequenced sample: blood. Source of these receptors: a woman aged 40 to 50 in good health. The CDR3 runs from the conserved cysteine through the conserved F or W. The order of the fields is J gene, V gene, CDR3 protein.

J gene: TRBJ2-6
V gene: TRBV24-1
CDR3 protein: CATSAPSDSGANVLTF

J gene: TRBJ2-7
V gene: TRBV5-1
CDR3 protein: CASRTGTPSYEQYF

J gene: TRBJ2-3
V gene: TRBV3-1
CDR3 protein: CASSQDFGEDTQYF

J gene: TRBJ2-1
V gene: TRBV25-1
CDR3 protein: CASSEGSTDNEQFF

J gene: TRBJ2-7
V gene: TRBV4-1
CDR3 protein: CASSQEGPGSYEQYF

J gene: TRBJ2-4
V gene: TRBV4-1
CDR3 protein: CASSQGRVLNNEQYF

J gene: TRBJ2-7
V gene: TRBV28
CDR3 protein: CASTLTSDGLYEQYF

J gene: TRBJ2-7
V gene: TRBV5-5
CDR3 protein: CASRSTGGGSYEQYF

J gene: TRBJ2-5
V gene: TRBV30
CDR3 protein: CAWSPGFLETQYF

J gene: TRBJ1-2
V gene: TRBV3-1
CDR3 protein: CASSGQVNYGYTF

J gene: TRBJ2-5
V gene: TRBV25-1
CDR3 protein: CASTQGTSATCQETQYF

J gene: TRBJ2-3
V gene: TRBV29-1
CDR3 protein: CSVEGGVGDTQYF

J gene: TRBJ2-3
V gene: TRBV12-3/TRBV12-4
CDR3 protein: CASSDRGRGTDTQYF

J gene: TRBJ2-1
V gene: TRBV7-9
CDR3 protein: CASSPVPTEQFF

J gene: TRBJ1-4
V gene: TRBV5-1
CDR3 protein: CASSLEQPTLNEKLFF

J gene: TRBJ1-2
V gene: TRBV7-2
CDR3 protein: CASSLYRGYTF

J gene: TRBJ1-1
V gene: TRBV5-1
CDR3 protein: CASCPGPMNTEAFF

J gene: TRBJ1-5
V gene: TRBV19
CDR3 protein: CASHRRQGLNQPQHF

J gene: TRBJ2-3
V gene: TRBV30
CDR3 protein: CAWSLGLAPGGDTQYF

J gene: TRBJ2-7
V gene: TRBV20-1
CDR3 protein: CSARDGQGVREQYF

J gene: TRBJ1-1
V gene: TRBV4-3
CDR3 protein: CASRPYQRGLDTEAFF

J gene: TRBJ1-2
V gene: TRBV7-2
CDR3 protein: CASLGGDRDNYGYTF

J gene: TRBJ1-1
V gene: TRBV6-6
CDR3 protein: CASSFQGVTAFF

J gene: TRBJ2-4
V gene: TRBV5-5
CDR3 protein: CASSPFLGDIQYF

J gene: TRBJ2-4
V gene: TRBV3-1
CDR3 protein: CASSIRLRSSYNEQYF

J gene: TRBJ2-7
V gene: TRBV20-1
CDR3 protein: CSARDPRTGVYEQYF

J gene: TRBJ2-1
V gene: TRBV20-1
CDR3 protein: CSARDSAGGRRNEQVF

J gene: TRBJ2-5
V gene: TRBV5-5
CDR3 protein: CASSNPGGRETQYF

J gene: -
V gene: TRBV7-9
CDR3 protein: CASSPGRGRGGHEQYF

J gene: TRBJ1-1
V gene: TRBV20-1
CDR3 protein: CSARDPPRDTEAFF

J gene: TRBJ1-2
V gene: TRBV28
CDR3 protein: CATIDRYYGYTF

J gene: TRBJ2-7
V gene: TRBV30
CDR3 protein: CAWKGDSYEQYF

J gene: TRBJ2-2
V gene: TRBV20-1
CDR3 protein: CSARTTVYTGELFF

J gene: TRBJ2-1
V gene: TRBV27
CDR3 protein: CASSLYTGLNEQFF

J gene: TRBJ2-1
V gene: TRBV29-1
CDR3 protein: CSVGQGANNEQFF

J gene: TRBJ2-4
V gene: TRBV21-1
CDR3 protein: CASSLRGSIAKNIQYF

J gene: TRBJ2-7
V gene: TRBV3-1
CDR3 protein: CASSQDKGQEYF

J gene: TRBJ2-7
V gene: TRBV6-5
CDR3 protein: CASSYGTGTGQYF

J gene: TRBJ2-4
V gene: TRBV24-1
CDR3 protein: CATSDPIQEKNIQYF

J gene: TRBJ1-2
V gene: TRBV4-3
CDR3 protein: CASSPPGSHYGYTF

J gene: TRBJ1-5
V gene: TRBV29-1
CDR3 protein: CSGAKGSSQPQHF

J gene: TRBJ1-2
V gene: TRBV3-1
CDR3 protein: CASSLTGGQHGYTF